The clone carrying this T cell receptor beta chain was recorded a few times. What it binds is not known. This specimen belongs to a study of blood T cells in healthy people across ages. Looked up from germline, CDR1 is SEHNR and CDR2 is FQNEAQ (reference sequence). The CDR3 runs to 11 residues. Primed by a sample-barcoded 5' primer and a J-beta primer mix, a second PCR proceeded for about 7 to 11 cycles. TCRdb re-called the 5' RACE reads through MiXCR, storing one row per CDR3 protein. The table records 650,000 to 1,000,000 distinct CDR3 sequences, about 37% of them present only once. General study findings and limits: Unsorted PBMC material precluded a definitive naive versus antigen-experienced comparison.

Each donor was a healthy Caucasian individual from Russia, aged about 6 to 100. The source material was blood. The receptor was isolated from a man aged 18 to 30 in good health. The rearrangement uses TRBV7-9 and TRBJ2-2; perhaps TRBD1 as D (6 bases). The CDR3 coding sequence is TGTGCTTGGGACATCCCTCCGGAGCTGTTTTTT. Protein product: CAWDIPPELFF.